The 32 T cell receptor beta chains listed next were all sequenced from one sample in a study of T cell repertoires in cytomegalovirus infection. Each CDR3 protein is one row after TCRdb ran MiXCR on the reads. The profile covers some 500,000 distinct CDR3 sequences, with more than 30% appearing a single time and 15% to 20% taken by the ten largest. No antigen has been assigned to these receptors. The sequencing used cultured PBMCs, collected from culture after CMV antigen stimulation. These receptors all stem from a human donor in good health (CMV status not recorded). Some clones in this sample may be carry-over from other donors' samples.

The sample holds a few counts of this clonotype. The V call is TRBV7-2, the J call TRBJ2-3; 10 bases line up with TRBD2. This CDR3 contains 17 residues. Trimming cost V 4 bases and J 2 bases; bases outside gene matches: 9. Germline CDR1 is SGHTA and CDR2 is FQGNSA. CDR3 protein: CASSSRSGRGYTDTQYF. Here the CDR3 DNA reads TGTGCCAGCAGCTCACGGAGCGGGAGGGGCTACACAGATACGCAGTATTTT.

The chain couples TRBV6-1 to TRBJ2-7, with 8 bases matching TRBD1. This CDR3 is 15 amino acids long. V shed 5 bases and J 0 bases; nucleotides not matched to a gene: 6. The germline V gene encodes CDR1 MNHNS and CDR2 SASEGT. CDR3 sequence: CASSQRQGSSYEQYF. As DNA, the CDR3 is TGTGCCAGCAGTCAAAGACAGGGGAGCTCCTACGAGCAGTACTTC.

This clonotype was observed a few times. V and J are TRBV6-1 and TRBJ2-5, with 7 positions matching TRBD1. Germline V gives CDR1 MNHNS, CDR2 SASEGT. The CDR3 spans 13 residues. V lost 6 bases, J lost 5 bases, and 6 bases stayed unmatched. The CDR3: CASRLGGRETQYF. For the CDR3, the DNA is TGTGCCAGCAGGCTAGGGGGCCGGGAGACCCAGTACTTC.

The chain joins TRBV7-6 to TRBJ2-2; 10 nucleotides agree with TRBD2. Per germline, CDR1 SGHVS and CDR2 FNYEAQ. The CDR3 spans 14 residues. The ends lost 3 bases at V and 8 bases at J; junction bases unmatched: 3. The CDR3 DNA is TGTGCCAGCAGCTTTATACTAGCGGGAGGGGAGCTGTTTTTT. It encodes CASSFILAGGELFF.

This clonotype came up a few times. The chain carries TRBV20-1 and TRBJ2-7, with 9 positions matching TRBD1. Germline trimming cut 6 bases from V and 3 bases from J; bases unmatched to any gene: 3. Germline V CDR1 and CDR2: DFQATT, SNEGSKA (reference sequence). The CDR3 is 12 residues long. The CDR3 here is CSAQGAGYEQYF. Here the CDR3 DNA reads TGCAGTGCACAGGGGGCTGGCTACGAGCAGTACTTC.

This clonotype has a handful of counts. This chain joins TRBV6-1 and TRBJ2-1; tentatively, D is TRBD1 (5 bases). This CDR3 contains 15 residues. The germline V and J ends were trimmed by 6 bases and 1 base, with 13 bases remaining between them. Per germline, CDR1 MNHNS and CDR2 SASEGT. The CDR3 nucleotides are TGTGCCAGCAGGACGACAGTTGGATCCTACAATGAGCAGTTCTTC. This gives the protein CASRTTVGSYNEQFF.

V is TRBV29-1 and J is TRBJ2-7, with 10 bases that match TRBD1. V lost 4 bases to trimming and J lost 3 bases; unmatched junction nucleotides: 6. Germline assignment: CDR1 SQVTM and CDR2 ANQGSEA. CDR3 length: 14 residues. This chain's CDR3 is CSVVRQGADYEQYF. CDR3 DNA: TGCAGCGTTGTAAGACAGGGGGCGGACTACGAGCAGTACTTC.

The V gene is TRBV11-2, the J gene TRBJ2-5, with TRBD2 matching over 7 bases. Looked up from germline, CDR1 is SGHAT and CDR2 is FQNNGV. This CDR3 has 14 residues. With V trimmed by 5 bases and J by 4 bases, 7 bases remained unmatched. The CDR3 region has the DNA TGTGCCAGCAGCCCTTGGGGGGGAACAGAGACCCAGTACTTC. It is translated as CASSPWGGTETQYF.

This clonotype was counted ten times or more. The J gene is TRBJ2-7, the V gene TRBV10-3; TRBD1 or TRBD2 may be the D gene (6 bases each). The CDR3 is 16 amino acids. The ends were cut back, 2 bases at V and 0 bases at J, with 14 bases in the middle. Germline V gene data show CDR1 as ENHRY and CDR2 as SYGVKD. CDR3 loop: CAISEGGLGGSYEQYF. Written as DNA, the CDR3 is TGTGCCATCAGTGAGGGGGGCTTGGGGGGCTCCTACGAGCAGTACTTC.

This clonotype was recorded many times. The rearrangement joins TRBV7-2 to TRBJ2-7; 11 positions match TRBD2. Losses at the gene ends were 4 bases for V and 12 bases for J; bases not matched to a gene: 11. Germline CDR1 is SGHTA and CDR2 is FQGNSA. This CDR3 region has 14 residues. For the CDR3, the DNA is TGTGCCAGCAGCTCCTCAGCTAGCGGGAGGCCAGCGTACTTC. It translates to CASSSSASGRPAYF.

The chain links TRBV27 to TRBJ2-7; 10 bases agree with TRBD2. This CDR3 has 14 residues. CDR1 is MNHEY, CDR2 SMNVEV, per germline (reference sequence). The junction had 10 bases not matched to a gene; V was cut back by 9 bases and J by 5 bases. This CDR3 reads CARLNGTSEHEQYF. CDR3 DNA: TGTGCCAGACTAAACGGGACTAGCGAGCACGAGCAGTACTTC.

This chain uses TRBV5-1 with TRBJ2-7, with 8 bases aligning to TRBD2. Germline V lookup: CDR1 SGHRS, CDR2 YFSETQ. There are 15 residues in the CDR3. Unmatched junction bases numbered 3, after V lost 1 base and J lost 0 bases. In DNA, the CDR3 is TGCGCCAGCAGCTTGAGAAGCGGGAGCTCCTACGAGCAGTACTTC. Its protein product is CASSLRSGSSYEQYF.

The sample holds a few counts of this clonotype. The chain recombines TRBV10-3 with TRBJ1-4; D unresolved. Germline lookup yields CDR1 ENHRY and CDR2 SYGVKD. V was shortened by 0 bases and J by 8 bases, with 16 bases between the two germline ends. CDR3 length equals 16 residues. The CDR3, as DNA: TGTGCCATCAGTGAGTCGGGTACAGCTCCGTGGGAAAAACTGTTTTTT. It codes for CAISESGTAPWEKLFF.

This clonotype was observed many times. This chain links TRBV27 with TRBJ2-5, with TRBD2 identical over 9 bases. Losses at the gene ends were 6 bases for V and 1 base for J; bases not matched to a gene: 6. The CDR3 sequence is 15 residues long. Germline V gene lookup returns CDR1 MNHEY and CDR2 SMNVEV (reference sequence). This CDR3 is CASRRSGRLQETQYF. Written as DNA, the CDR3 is TGTGCCAGCAGGAGAAGCGGGAGGCTCCAAGAGACCCAGTACTTC.

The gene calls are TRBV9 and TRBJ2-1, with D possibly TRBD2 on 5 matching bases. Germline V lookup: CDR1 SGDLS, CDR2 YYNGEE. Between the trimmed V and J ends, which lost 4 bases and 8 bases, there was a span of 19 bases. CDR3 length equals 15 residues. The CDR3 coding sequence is TGTGCCAGCAGCCCCAGATCGGACTTAATGTATGAGCAGTTCTTC. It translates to CASSPRSDLMYEQFF.

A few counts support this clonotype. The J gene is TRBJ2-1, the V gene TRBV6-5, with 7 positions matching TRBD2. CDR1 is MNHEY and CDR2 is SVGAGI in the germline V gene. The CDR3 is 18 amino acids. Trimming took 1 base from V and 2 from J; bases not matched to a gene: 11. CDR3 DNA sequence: TGTGCCAGCAGTTACTTCTTCCACGAGGGAGGGACCTACAATGAGCAGTTCTTC. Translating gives CASSYFFHEGGTYNEQFF.

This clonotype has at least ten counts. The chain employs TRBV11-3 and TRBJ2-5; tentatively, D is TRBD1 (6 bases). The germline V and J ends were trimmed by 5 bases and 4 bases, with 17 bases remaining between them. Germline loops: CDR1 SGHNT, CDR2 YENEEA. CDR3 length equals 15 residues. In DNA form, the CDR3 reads TGTGCCAGCAGCCCCGTGCAGGGGTTGGGAGAGACCCAGTACTTC. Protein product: CASSPVQGLGETQYF. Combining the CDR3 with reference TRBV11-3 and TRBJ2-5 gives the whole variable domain EAGVVQSPRYKIIEKKQPVAFWCNPISGHNTLYWYLQNLGQGPELLIRYENEEAVDDSQLPKDRFSAERLKGVDSTLKIQPAELGDSAVYLCASSPVQGLGETQYFGPGTRLLVL.

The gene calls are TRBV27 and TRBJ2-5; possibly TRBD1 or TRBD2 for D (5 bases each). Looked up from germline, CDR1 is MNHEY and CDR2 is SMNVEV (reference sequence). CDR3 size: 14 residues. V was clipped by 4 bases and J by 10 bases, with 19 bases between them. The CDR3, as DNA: TGTGCCAGCAGTTCGGACGGGGCGACGATTGGCCAGTACTTC. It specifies CASSSDGATIGQYF.

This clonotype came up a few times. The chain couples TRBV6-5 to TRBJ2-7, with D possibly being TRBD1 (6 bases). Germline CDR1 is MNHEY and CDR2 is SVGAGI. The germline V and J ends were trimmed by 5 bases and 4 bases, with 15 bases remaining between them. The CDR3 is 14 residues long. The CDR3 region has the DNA TGTGCCAGCAGTAGACAGGCCCTGGGATACGAGCAGTACGTC. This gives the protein CASSRQALGYEQYV.

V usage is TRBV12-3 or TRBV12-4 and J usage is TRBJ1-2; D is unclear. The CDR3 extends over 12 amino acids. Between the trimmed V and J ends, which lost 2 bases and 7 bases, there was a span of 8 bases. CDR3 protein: CASSLRPRGYTF. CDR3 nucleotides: TGTGCCAGCAGTTTAAGGCCACGTGGCTACACCTTC.

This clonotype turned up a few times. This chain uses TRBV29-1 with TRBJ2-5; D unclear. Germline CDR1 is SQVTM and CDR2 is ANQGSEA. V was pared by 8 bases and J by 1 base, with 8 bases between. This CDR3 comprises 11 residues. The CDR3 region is CSFNRQETQYF. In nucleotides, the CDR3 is TGCAGCTTTAACCGCCAAGAGACCCAGTACTTC.

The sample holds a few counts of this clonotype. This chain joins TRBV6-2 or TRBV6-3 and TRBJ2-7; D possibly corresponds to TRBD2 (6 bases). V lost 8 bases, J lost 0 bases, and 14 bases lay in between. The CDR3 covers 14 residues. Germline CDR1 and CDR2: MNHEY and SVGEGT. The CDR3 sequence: CASWSGPSSYEQYV. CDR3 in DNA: TGTGCCAGCTGGAGCGGGCCGAGCTCCTACGAGCAGTACGTC.

The CDR3 DNA is TGCGCCAGCAGGGGGGAGCAGTACGTC. Amino acid sequence: CASRGEQYV. The chain links TRBV5-1 to TRBJ2-7; D gene uncertain. Germline V gene sequence: CDR1 SGHRS, CDR2 YFSETQ. Trimming took off 5 bases at V and 7 bases at J, with 4 bases between the two ends. The CDR3 runs 9 residues.

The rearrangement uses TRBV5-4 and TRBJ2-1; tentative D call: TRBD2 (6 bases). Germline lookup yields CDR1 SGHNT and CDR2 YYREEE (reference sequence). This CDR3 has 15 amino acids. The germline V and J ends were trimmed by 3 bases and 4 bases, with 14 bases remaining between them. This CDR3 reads CASSSGTEGYNEQFF. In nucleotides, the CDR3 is TGTGCCAGCAGCTCCGGGACTGAGGGGTACAATGAGCAGTTCTTC.

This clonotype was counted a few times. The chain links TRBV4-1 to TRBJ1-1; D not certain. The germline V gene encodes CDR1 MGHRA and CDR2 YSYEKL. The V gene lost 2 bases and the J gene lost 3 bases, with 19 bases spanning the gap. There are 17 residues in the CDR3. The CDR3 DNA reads TGCGCCAGCAGCCAATTACCGTACCAGGAATTGTACACTGAAGCTTTCTTT. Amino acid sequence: CASSQLPYQELYTEAFF.

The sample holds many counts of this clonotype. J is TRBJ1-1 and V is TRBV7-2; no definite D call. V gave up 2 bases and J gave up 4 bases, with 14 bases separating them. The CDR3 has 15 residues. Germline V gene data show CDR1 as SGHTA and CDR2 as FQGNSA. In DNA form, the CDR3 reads TGTGCCAGCAGCTTAAGGTGGGAGAGGACCACTGAAGCTTTCTTT. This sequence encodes CASSLRWERTTEAFF.

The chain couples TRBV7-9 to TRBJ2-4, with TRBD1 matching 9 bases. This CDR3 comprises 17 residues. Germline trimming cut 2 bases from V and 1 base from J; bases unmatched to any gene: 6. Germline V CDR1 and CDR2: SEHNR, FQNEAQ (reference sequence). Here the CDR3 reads CASSLTGGASAKNIQYF. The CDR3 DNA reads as TGTGCCAGCAGCTTAACAGGGGGCGCCTCCGCCAAAAACATTCAGTACTTC.

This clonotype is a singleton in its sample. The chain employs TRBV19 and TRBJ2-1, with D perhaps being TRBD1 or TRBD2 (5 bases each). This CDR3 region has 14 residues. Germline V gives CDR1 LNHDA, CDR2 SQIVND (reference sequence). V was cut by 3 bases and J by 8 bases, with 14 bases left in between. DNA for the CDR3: TGTGCCAGTAGTATTCTGGGGGAAGGGGATGAGCAGTTCTTC. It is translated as CASSILGEGDEQFF. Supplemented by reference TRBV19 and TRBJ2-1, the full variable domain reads DGGITQSPKYLFRKEGQNVTLSCEQNLNHDAMYWYRQDPGQGLRLIYYSQIVNDFQKGDIAEGYSVSREKKESFPLTVTSAQKNPTAFYLCASSILGEGDEQFFGPGTRLTVL.

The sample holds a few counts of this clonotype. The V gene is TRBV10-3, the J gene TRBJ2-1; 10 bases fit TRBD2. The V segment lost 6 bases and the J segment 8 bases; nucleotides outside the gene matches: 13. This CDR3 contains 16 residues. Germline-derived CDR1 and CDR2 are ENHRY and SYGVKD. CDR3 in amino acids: CAIRKDLAGVNHEQFF. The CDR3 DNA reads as TGTGCCATCAGAAAAGACCTAGCGGGAGTTAACCATGAGCAGTTCTTC.

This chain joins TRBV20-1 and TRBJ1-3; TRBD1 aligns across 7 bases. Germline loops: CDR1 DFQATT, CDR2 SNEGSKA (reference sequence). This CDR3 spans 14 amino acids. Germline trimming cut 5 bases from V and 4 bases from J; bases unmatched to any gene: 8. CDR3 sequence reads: CSAPDRVAGNTIYF. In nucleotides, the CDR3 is TGCAGTGCTCCTGACAGGGTTGCCGGAAACACCATATATTTT.

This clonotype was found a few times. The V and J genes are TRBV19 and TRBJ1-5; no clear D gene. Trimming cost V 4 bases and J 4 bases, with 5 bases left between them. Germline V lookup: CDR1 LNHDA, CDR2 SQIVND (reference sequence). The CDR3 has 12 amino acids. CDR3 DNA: TGTGCCAGTAGTAAACAGAATCAGCCCCAGCATTTT. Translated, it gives CASSKQNQPQHF.

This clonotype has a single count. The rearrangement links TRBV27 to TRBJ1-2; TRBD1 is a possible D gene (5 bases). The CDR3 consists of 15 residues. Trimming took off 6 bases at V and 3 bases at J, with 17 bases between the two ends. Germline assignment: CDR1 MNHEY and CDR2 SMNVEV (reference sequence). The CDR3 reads CASSFSGGADYGYTF. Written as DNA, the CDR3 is TGTGCCAGCAGCTTCTCGGGAGGGGCGGACTATGGCTACACCTTC.